The 21 T cell receptor beta chains listed next were all sequenced from one sample in a study of cytomegalovirus exposure and HLA in healthy donors. The PCR had 60 Vbeta and 13 Jbeta primers. Repertoires were generated with immunoSEQ multiplex PCR, while TCRdb's copy carries only in-frame clones and drops some. Counted here are around 50,000 clones, around three quarters occurring once; the ten biggest clones make up 8.1%. Sequencing was done on a sample of PBMCs. Every receptor here comes from a man aged 30-40 years in good health and CMV-seropositive.

The chain joins TRBV7-9 to TRBJ2-5; no clear D. Germline V gene data show CDR1 as SEHNR and CDR2 as FQNEAQ (reference sequence). The CDR3 is made up of 12 amino acids. V gave up 2 bases and J gave up 2 bases, with 3 bases separating them. The CDR3 region has the DNA TGTGCCAGCAGCTTACCGCAAGAGACCCAGTACTTC. Translating gives CASSLPQETQYF.

The V gene is TRBV7-3, the J gene TRBJ2-5, with a tentative D call TRBD1 (6 bases). Per germline, CDR1 SGHTA and CDR2 FQGTGA. The CDR3 runs 16 residues. V shed 3 bases and J shed 5 bases, with 19 bases lying between them. CDR3 region: CASSFLGQSASETQYF. Here the CDR3 DNA reads TGTGCCAGCAGCTTCTTGGGACAATCGGCTTCTGAGACCCAGTACTTC.

The genes are TRBV30 and TRBJ1-2; TRBD1 matches 10 bases. After removal of 5 bases from V and 6 bases from J, the junction contained 3 bases not matched to a gene. In germline, CDR1 is GTSNPN, CDR2 SVGIG (reference sequence). CDR3 length equals 12 residues. CDR3 in amino acids: CAWGGQGNGYTF. The DNA for the CDR3 is TGTGCCTGGGGGGGACAGGGGAATGGCTACACCTTC.

This chain links TRBV29-1 with TRBJ1-6, with D maybe TRBD1 (6 bases). V was trimmed by 6 bases and J by 6 bases, leaving 12 bases between them. The CDR3 is made up of 13 amino acids. Germline CDR1 is SQVTM and CDR2 is ANQGSEA. CDR3 sequence (DNA): TGCAGCGTCTCCTGGGACATTAATTCACCCCTCCACTTT. This sequence encodes CSVSWDINSPLHF.

This clone was detected a few times. The chain carries TRBV18 and TRBJ1-1; D is uncertain. Germline assignment: CDR1 KGHSH and CDR2 LQKENI. The CDR3 totals 15 residues. With 2 bases removed from V and 4 bases from J, the gap between germline ends came to 14 bases. The CDR3 region is CASSPGGSGSTEAFF. For the CDR3, the DNA is TGTGCCAGCTCACCAGGAGGGAGCGGGAGCACTGAAGCTTTCTTT. The full variable domain, its missing parts supplied by reference TRBV18 and TRBJ1-1, is NAGVMQNPRHLVRRRGQEARLRCSPMKGHSHVYWYRQLPEEGLKFMVYLQKENIIDESGMPKERFSAEFPKEGPSILRIQQVVRGDSAAYFCASSPGGSGSTEAFFGQGTRLTVV.

This chain connects TRBV7-9 to TRBJ2-5; a possible D gene is TRBD1 (6 bases). The end of the DNA aligns better with TRBJ2-7, so the J call may be wrong. CDR1 SEHNR and CDR2 FQNEAQ come from the germline V gene (reference sequence). The CDR3 runs 13 residues. The CDR3: CASSRDNTYEQYF. The CDR3 region has the DNA TGTGCCAGCAGCCGGGACAACACCTACGAGCAGTACTTC.

J is TRBJ2-7 and V is TRBV5-1; the D gene is possibly TRBD1 (6 bases). V lost 4 bases and J 3 bases, leaving 20 bases between the germline ends. This CDR3 is 16 amino acids long. The germline CDR1 and CDR2 sequences are SGHRS and YFSETQ. CDR3 DNA: TGCGCCAGCAGCAACCCAGGGGAATCTCCTCTCTACGAGCAGTACTTC. It translates to CASSNPGESPLYEQYF.

V and J are TRBV7-6 and TRBJ1-3; 7 nucleotides line up with TRBD1. Germline loops: CDR1 SGHVS, CDR2 FNYEAQ. The CDR3 contains 17 residues. Trimming took 4 bases from V and 0 from J; bases not matched to a gene: 9. The CDR3: CASSSAATGNSGNTIYF. The CDR3 DNA reads TGTGCCAGCAGCTCCGCGGCGACAGGGAACTCTGGAAACACCATATATTTT.

The chain uses TRBV6-5 and TRBJ2-7; possible D gene TRBD2, 6 bases. CDR1 is MNHEY, CDR2 SVGAGI, per germline. The CDR3 is made up of 15 amino acids. Trimming cost V 0 bases and J 2 bases, with 11 bases left between them. The CDR3 reads CASSYSRRGTYEQYF. CDR3 DNA sequence: TGTGCCAGCAGTTACTCCCGTCGGGGGACCTACGAGCAGTACTTC.

The J gene is TRBJ2-1, the V gene TRBV15, with TRBD1 identical over 8 bases. CDR1 LNHNV and CDR2 YYDKDF come from the germline V gene (reference sequence). The CDR3 has 16 amino acids. V shed 2 bases and J 8 bases; nucleotides not matched to a gene: 11. The CDR3 protein is CATSRRVQGGRDEQFF. The CDR3 DNA is TGTGCCACCAGCAGAAGAGTACAGGGGGGTCGGGATGAGCAGTTCTTC.

The table lists this clone with a few counts. The chain carries TRBV7-2 and TRBJ1-1; D unresolved. Germline V gene sequence: CDR1 SGHTA, CDR2 FQGNSA. The CDR3 loop spans 13 amino acids. Trimming pared 5 bases from V and 3 bases from J, leaving 10 bases between. CDR3 protein: CASSRRVDTEAFF. The CDR3 bases are TGTGCCAGCAGCCGGCGGGTGGACACTGAAGCTTTCTTT.

The V gene is TRBV19, the J gene TRBJ2-7; 9 bases match TRBD2. V lost 7 bases to trimming and J lost 4 bases; unmatched junction nucleotides: 11. Germline V gene data show CDR1 as LNHDA and CDR2 as SQIVND (reference sequence). The CDR3 contains 15 residues. The CDR3 sequence: CASTPSDSGGYEQYF. CDR3 in DNA: TGTGCCAGTACCCCCTCGGATAGCGGGGGTTACGAGCAGTACTTC.

The chain employs TRBV5-1 and TRBJ1-3; D gene ambiguous. Germline V gives CDR1 SGHRS, CDR2 YFSETQ. The V end lost 0 bases, the J end lost 10 bases, and 14 bases lay between the germline ends. The CDR3 extends over 14 amino acids. The CDR3 region has the DNA TGCGCCAGCAGCTTGGGGGCCTCCGAACAAACCATATATTTT. The encoded protein is CASSLGASEQTIYF.

The J gene is TRBJ1-2, the V gene TRBV6-1, with 8 bases that match TRBD1. J was trimmed by 10 bases and V by 2 bases; bases with no gene match: 3. The length of the CDR3 is 12 residues. CDR1 is MNHNS, CDR2 SASEGT, per germline. For the CDR3, the DNA is TGTGCCAGCAGTGAATACAGGGGGGACTACACCTTC. Its protein is CASSEYRGDYTF.

This clone was detected a few times. The rearrangement uses TRBV6-1 and TRBJ2-3; 11 bases map to TRBD1. Trimming removed 1 base from V and 4 bases from J; junction bases left unmatched: 1. The CDR3 has 15 residues. Germline V gene sequence: CDR1 MNHNS, CDR2 SASEGT. The CDR3 loop reads CASSEGTGGSDTQYF. CDR3 DNA sequence: TGTGCCAGCAGTGAAGGGACAGGGGGCTCAGATACGCAGTATTTT.

This chain joins TRBV5-1 and TRBJ1-5; unclear D gene. Trimming took off 1 base at V and 6 bases at J, with 14 bases between the two ends. Germline V gene lookup returns CDR1 SGHRS and CDR2 YFSETQ. There are 15 residues in the CDR3. CDR3 DNA sequence: TGCGCCAGCAGCTTGTCGGGTCAGAATTCTCAGCCCCAGCATTTT. Protein product: CASSLSGQNSQPQHF.

V and J are TRBV19 and TRBJ1-4, with D maybe TRBD1 (5 bases). The CDR3 loop spans 15 amino acids. The ends were cut back, 10 bases at V and 0 bases at J, with 15 bases in the middle. The germline V gene encodes CDR1 LNHDA and CDR2 SQIVND (reference sequence). The CDR3 region is CATQNGGTTNEKLFF. The CDR3 DNA reads as TGTGCCACCCAGAACGGGGGAACAACTAATGAAAAACTGTTTTTT. Together with reference TRBV19 and TRBJ1-4, the CDR3 gives the full variable domain: DGGITQSPKYLFRKEGQNVTLSCEQNLNHDAMYWYRQDPGQGLRLIYYSQIVNDFQKGDIAEGYSVSREKKESFPLTVTSAQKNPTAFYLCATQNGGTTNEKLFFGSGTQLSVL.

V usage is TRBV7-2 and J usage is TRBJ2-3; D is undetermined. Germline CDR1 reads SGHTA; CDR2 reads FQGNSA. The ends were cut back, 4 bases at V and 6 bases at J, with 17 bases in the middle. CDR3 length: 15 residues. The CDR3 region is CASSSPRPTADTQYF. The CDR3, as DNA: TGTGCCAGCAGCTCCCCCAGGCCTACGGCTGATACGCAGTATTTT. The full variable domain, in which reference TRBV7-2 and TRBJ2-3 provide the parts outside the CDR3, is GAGVSQSPSNKVTEKGKDVELRCDPISGHTALYWYRQSLGQGLEFLIYFQGNSAPDKSGLPSDRFSAERTGGSVSTLTIQRTQQEDSAVYLCASSSPRPTADTQYFGPGTRLTVL.

The gene calls are TRBV5-4 and TRBJ2-2; D possibly corresponds to TRBD1 (5 bases). Trimming took off 3 bases at V and 6 bases at J, with 15 bases between the two ends. CDR1 SGHNT and CDR2 YYREEE come from the germline V gene (reference sequence). CDR3 length equals 15 residues. The CDR3 here is CASSSEYQGPGELFF. CDR3 DNA: TGTGCCAGCAGCTCAGAATACCAGGGCCCCGGGGAGCTGTTTTTT.

The V call is TRBV18, the J call TRBJ2-5; tentative D call: TRBD1 (6 bases). The CDR3 has 14 amino acids. Looked up from germline, CDR1 is KGHSH and CDR2 is LQKENI. V was pared by 4 bases and J by 2 bases, with 11 bases between. The CDR3 nucleotides read TGTGCCAGCTCACTCAGTCAGGGGCAAGAGACCCAGTACTTC. Its translation is CASSLSQGQETQYF.

V usage is TRBV4-2 and J usage is TRBJ2-7; a weak D match, TRBD2 (6 bases). CDR1 and CDR2 (germline): LGHNA, YNFKEQ. The germline V and J ends were trimmed by 1 base and 0 bases, with 10 bases remaining between them. The CDR3 runs 15 residues. Here the CDR3 DNA reads TGTGCCAGCAGCCAAGTTCTAGCGAACTCCTACGAGCAGTACTTC. This translates into CASSQVLANSYEQYF.